This T cell receptor (beta chain) emerged from a study of Ad26.COV2.S vaccination and SARS-CoV-2 variants. Overall study context: A COV1001 Ad26.COV2.S trial-arm participant provided the sample. The authors gave Ad26.COV2.S intramuscularly, either once or twice 56 days apart.

Notes on the study in general: Similar non-spike TCR breadth was observed in recipients of vaccine and of placebo.

The CDR3 consists of 14 residues. The V gene's germline CDR1 is SGDLS and CDR2 YYNGEE. Trimming left V 4 bases short and J 4 bases short, with 14 bases between. Concerning this clone: Its antigen is as yet unknown.

Described treatment: roughly 20 received Ad26.COV2.S at low or high dose, single or two shots; about 5 received placebo; per-sample allocation not given. Sampling took place 63 days after the first vaccine or placebo injection. Libraries were prepared by immunoSEQ multiplex PCR; TCRdb keeps only in-frame clonotypes and omits some of them. This table holds around 300,000 clones, around nine tenths found once. The clonotype originates from a person aged 18-65 years who received the Ad26.COV2.S COVID-19 vaccine or a placebo. The sequences come from peripheral blood, collected in a trial of Ad26.COV2.S vaccine versus placebo. The rearrangement links TRBV9 to TRBJ2-5; D is perhaps TRBD2 (5 bases). The CDR3 bases are TGTGCCAGCAGCTCCCCGGCTAGCCTAGAGACCCAGTACTTC. It encodes CASSSPASLETQYF.